Listed here are 24 T cell receptor beta chains from one sample, sequenced in a study of PD-1 blockade in classical Hodgkin lymphoma. Measured with immunoSEQ multiplex PCR; TCRdb has only the in-frame clones, and not every one. The sample carries 40,000 to 45,000 clones, roughly 70% recorded once. There was relapse after autologous stem cell transplantation in every patient, and there was variation in brentuximab vedotin exposure. This specimen consisted of peripheral blood mononuclear cells (PBMCs), obtained before the second cycle of nivolumab. These receptors originate from a human donor with classical Hodgkin lymphoma.

This clone occurred a few times. The V and J genes are TRBV18 and TRBJ1-3; TRBD1 aligns across 8 bases. V lost 3 bases and J lost 4; bases outside the gene matches: 11. In germline, CDR1 is KGHSH, CDR2 LQKENI. The CDR3 covers 17 residues. The CDR3 coding sequence is TGTGCCAGCTCACCCACGGGATTCCGGGACAGGGGAAACACCATATATTTT. Amino acid sequence: CASSPTGFRDRGNTIYF.

The V and J genes are TRBV6-6 and TRBJ1-2; D gene ambiguous. Germline values: CDR1 MNHNY, CDR2 SVGAGI (reference sequence). The CDR3 is made up of 13 amino acids. The germline V and J ends were trimmed by 5 bases and 4 bases, with 11 bases remaining between them. Here the CDR3 reads CASSPESLYGYTF. CDR3 nucleotide sequence: TGTGCCAGCAGTCCTGAGTCTCTCTATGGCTACACCTTC.

This CDR3 reads CASSDERCEQYF. The CDR3 DNA reads as TGTGCCAGCAGTGACGAGAGGTGCGAGCAGTACTTC. V usage is TRBV2 and J usage is TRBJ2-7; D not certain. V dropped 3 bases and J dropped 6 bases, with 9 bases sitting between them. Germline assignment: CDR1 SNHLY and CDR2 FYNNEI. This CDR3 has 12 residues.

This chain uses TRBV10-3 with TRBJ1-6; D uncertain. The CDR3 is made up of 14 amino acids. CDR1 is ENHRY and CDR2 is SYGVKD in the germline V gene. Trimming stripped 0 bases from V and 7 bases from J, with 7 bases between. The CDR3 reads CAISESRENSPLHF. CDR3 in DNA: TGTGCCATCAGTGAGTCGAGGGAGAATTCACCCCTCCACTTT.

The V and J genes are TRBV14 and TRBJ2-5; TRBD2 aligns across 7 bases. The CDR3 has 13 residues. After removal of 4 bases from V and 4 bases from J, the junction contained 3 bases not matched to a gene. Per germline, CDR1 SGHDN and CDR2 FVKESK. The DNA for the CDR3 is TGTGCCAGCAGCCGGGGGGGGACAGAGACCCAGTACTTC. Translated, it gives CASSRGGTETQYF.

The rearrangement uses TRBV28 and TRBJ2-7; maybe TRBD2 (6 bases). In germline, CDR1 is MDHEN, CDR2 SYDVKM. The CDR3 is 14 amino acids. The V and J ends lost 1 base and 4 bases respectively, with 11 bases between them. The CDR3 bases are TGTGCCAGCAGTTTATTTAGCGGAAATTACGAGCAGTACTTC. This gives the protein CASSLFSGNYEQYF.

The chain uses TRBV11-2 and TRBJ1-2; 8 positions match TRBD1. The CDR3 contains 14 residues. Germline V lookup: CDR1 SGHAT, CDR2 FQNNGV. V shed 2 bases and J 3 bases; nucleotides not matched to a gene: 2. The CDR3 is CASSLQGADYGYTF. In DNA form, the CDR3 reads TGTGCCAGCAGCTTACAGGGGGCTGACTATGGCTACACCTTC.

Regarding this clone: The junction does not match germline at one end; this may be a read error. The J gene is TRBJ2-1, the V gene TRBV7-2; the D gene is possibly TRBD1 (5 bases). Germline CDR1 and CDR2: SGHTA and FQGNSA. The CDR3 spans 13 residues. The CDR3 sequence is CASTLQVNNEQFF. In nucleotides, the CDR3 is TGTGCCAGCACCTTACAGGTAAACAATGAGCAGTTCTTC.

This rearrangement joins TRBV18 to TRBJ2-1; 13 positions match TRBD2. Trimming removed 6 bases from V and 0 bases from J; junction bases left unmatched: 8. The CDR3 is 18 residues long. The germline V gene encodes CDR1 KGHSH and CDR2 LQKENI. In DNA, the CDR3 is TGTGCCAGCTCCCATCCCCGGACTAGCGGGAGCTCCTACAATGAGCAGTTCTTC. This sequence encodes CASSHPRTSGSSYNEQFF.

V and J are TRBV7-2 and TRBJ2-1; 8 positions match TRBD2. Unmatched junction bases numbered 11, after V lost 1 base and J lost 15 bases. This CDR3 has 14 residues. The germline V gene has CDR1 SGHTA and CDR2 FQGNSA. Here the CDR3 reads CASSLEREGTLAFF. CDR3 coding DNA: TGTGCCAGCAGCTTAGAACGGGAGGGGACCTTGGCGTTCTTC.

The sample holds one count of this clone. This sequence joins TRBV19 and TRBJ2-6; D might be TRBD1 or TRBD2, each matching 5 bases. The CDR3 totals 16 residues. The V and J ends lost 1 base and 4 bases respectively, with 11 bases between them. Per the germline V gene, CDR1 is LNHDA and CDR2 is SQIVND (reference sequence). Written as DNA, the CDR3 is TGTGCCAGTAGTATAGGGGGGACGGCGGGGGCCAACGTCCTGACTTTC. It yields the protein CASSIGGTAGANVLTF.

The gene calls are TRBV19 and TRBJ1-2; 8 bases map to TRBD1. In germline, CDR1 is LNHDA, CDR2 SQIVND (reference sequence). V lost 4 bases and J lost 12; bases outside the gene matches: 10. This CDR3 has 13 residues. CDR3 in amino acids: CASSTQGAGGNTF. In nucleotides, the CDR3 is TGTGCCAGTAGTACCCAGGGGGCTGGAGGGAACACCTTC. Full variable domain (outside the CDR3, taken from reference TRBV19 and TRBJ1-2): DGGITQSPKYLFRKEGQNVTLSCEQNLNHDAMYWYRQDPGQGLRLIYYSQIVNDFQKGDIAEGYSVSREKKESFPLTVTSAQKNPTAFYLCASSTQGAGGNTFGSGTRLTVV.

The chain employs TRBV7-9 and TRBJ1-4; TRBD1 matches 8 bases. The CDR3 is 15 residues long. With V trimmed by 5 bases and J by 8 bases, 10 bases remained unmatched. In germline, CDR1 is SEHNR, CDR2 FQNEAQ (reference sequence). The DNA of the CDR3 is TGTGCCAGCAGCATACAGGGGGGGCTATGGGAAAAACTGTTTTTT. Amino acid sequence: CASSIQGGLWEKLFF.

The J gene is TRBJ2-2, the V gene TRBV11-3; D remains ambiguous. Germline values: CDR1 SGHNT, CDR2 YENEEA. The V gene lost 1 base and the J gene lost 7 bases, with 16 bases spanning the gap. The CDR3 loop spans 16 amino acids. The CDR3 region has the DNA TGTGCCAGCAGCTTAGGAGCTACCGTCGGAATCGGGGAGCTGTTTTTT. Amino acids: CASSLGATVGIGELFF.

The chain is built from TRBV18 and TRBJ2-7, with D perhaps matching TRBD1 (5 bases). Trimming removed 6 bases at V and 3 bases at J, with 9 bases between. The CDR3 length is 12 residues. Germline V lookup: CDR1 KGHSH, CDR2 LQKENI. CDR3 bases: TGTGCCAGCTCCTGGACAAACTACGAGCAGTACTTC. Translated: CASSWTNYEQYF.

The rearrangement links TRBV10-3 to TRBJ2-1; D is unresolved. V shed 3 bases and J shed 7 bases, with 1 base lying between them. Looked up from germline, CDR1 is ENHRY and CDR2 is SYGVKD. This CDR3 region has 10 residues. CDR3 coding DNA: TGTGCCATCAGTGAAAATGAGCAGTTCTTC. It codes for CAISENEQFF.

V is TRBV7-9 and J is TRBJ1-5; weak D call: TRBD1 (6 bases). The CDR3 extends over 14 amino acids. The V gene lost 2 bases and the J gene lost 4 bases, with 9 bases spanning the gap. CDR1 is SEHNR and CDR2 is FQNEAQ in the germline V gene (reference sequence). CDR3 protein: CASSLTGPNQPQHF. CDR3 DNA: TGTGCCAGCAGCTTAACAGGGCCGAATCAGCCCCAGCATTTT.

V usage is TRBV25-1 and J usage is TRBJ1-1; tentatively, D is TRBD1 (5 bases). Trimming left V 5 bases short and J 11 bases short, with 12 bases between. The length of the CDR3 is 11 residues. Per germline, CDR1 MGHDK and CDR2 SYGVNS. The CDR3 DNA sequence: TGTGCCAGCAGTCAGGGAGGGTTGGCTTTCTTT. Its protein product is CASSQGGLAFF.

This chain uses TRBV27 with TRBJ1-1; D unresolved. V was clipped by 4 bases and J by 0 bases, with 6 bases between them. This CDR3 contains 13 residues. CDR1 is MNHEY and CDR2 is SMNVEV in the germline V gene (reference sequence). The CDR3 region is CASSSRVNTEAFF. The CDR3 coding sequence is TGTGCCAGCAGTTCCCGAGTGAACACTGAAGCTTTCTTT.

The chain is built from TRBV4-3 and TRBJ1-5, with D possibly being TRBD1 (5 bases). The germline V gene encodes CDR1 LGHNA and CDR2 YSLEER. Trimming took off 5 bases at V and 1 base at J, with 6 bases between the two ends. The CDR3 length is 13 residues. The CDR3 DNA reads TGCGCCAGCAGCTGGGACAGCAATCAGCCCCAGCATTTT. It yields the protein CASSWDSNQPQHF.

The rearrangement uses TRBV9 and TRBJ2-5; D is perhaps TRBD1 (5 bases). The CDR3 length is 14 residues. Trimming removed 2 bases at V and 4 bases at J, with 12 bases between. Germline lookup yields CDR1 SGDLS and CDR2 YYNGEE. The CDR3 nucleotides read TGTGCCAGCAGCGTTCAGGGCGGCGCAGAGACCCAGTACTTC. Its protein product is CASSVQGGAETQYF. The whole variable domain, filled in from reference TRBV9 and TRBJ2-5, reads DSGVTQTPKHLITATGQRVTLRCSPRSGDLSVYWYQQSLDQGLQFLIQYYNGEERAKGNILERFSAQQFPDLHSELNLSSLELGDSALYFCASSVQGGAETQYFGPGTRLLVL.

The CDR3 protein is CASSQVGPGGPDTQYF. CDR3 sequence (DNA): TGCGCCAGCAGCCAAGTGGGTCCGGGGGGGCCAGATACGCAGTATTTT. This chain links TRBV4-3 with TRBJ2-3; 8 nucleotides line up with TRBD2. V lost 1 base to trimming and J lost 4 bases; unmatched junction nucleotides: 7. CDR1 and CDR2 from the germline V gene are LGHNA and YSLEER. The CDR3 spans 16 residues.

This clone was observed a handful of times. CDR3 loop: CSVEDRGRLYGYTF. In DNA form, the CDR3 reads TGCAGCGTTGAAGATCGGGGGAGACTCTATGGCTACACCTTC. This chain links TRBV29-1 with TRBJ1-2; a weak D match, TRBD1 (5 bases). The V gene's germline CDR1 is SQVTM and CDR2 ANQGSEA. The CDR3 totals 14 residues. V was shortened by 0 bases and J by 4 bases, with 12 bases between the two germline ends.

J is TRBJ1-1 and V is TRBV5-5; a weak D match, TRBD1 (6 bases). This CDR3 has 14 amino acids. Germline lookup yields CDR1 SGHKS and CDR2 YYEKEE (reference sequence). The V end lost 1 base, the J end lost 3 bases, and 10 bases lay between the germline ends. CDR3 sequence reads: CASSLQRGYTEAFF. The CDR3 nucleotides are TGTGCCAGCAGCTTGCAGAGGGGGTACACTGAAGCTTTCTTT.